Sequencing of this TCR beta chain was carried out in a study of shared clonotypes between healthy human individuals. Study background: The donor group consisted of two women and a few men, aged 18 to 49. Study results and caveats: Sample collection involved blood only; tissue repertoires are likely different. About 5% was the fraction of naive CD4 clonotypes found shared across four donors.

This CDR3 spans 13 amino acids. Trimming shortened V by 5 bases and J by 4 bases, and 12 bases separated the two germline ends. CDR1 and CDR2 from the germline V gene are SGHNT and YENEEA. Naive CD8 cells were CD45RO-negative, positively selected for CCR7, excluding terminally differentiated effector memory CD45RA+ cells. All donors were Caucasian adults living in Nashville, Tennessee. Generated by immunoSEQ multiplex PCR, the TCRdb table keeps only in-frame clones and is missing some. The profile shows about 2.1 million clones, around 93% of them singletons. As for this clone: What it recognizes is unknown.

The sample taken for sequencing was naive CD8+ T cells from PBMCs. The chain combines TRBV11-3 with TRBJ2-7; D perhaps matches TRBD2 (5 bases). The clonotype comes from a man in his late teens or twenties in good health. Some clones in this sample may be carry-over from other donors' samples. The CDR3 DNA is TGTGCCAGCAGCCCCCCCGGGAAGTACGAGCAGTACTTC. Translated, it gives CASSPPGKYEQYF.